This TCR beta chain was profiled in a study of blood T cell repertoires in COVID-19. Study at large: The United States, Italy and Spain supplied acute and convalescent COVID-19 samples. The cDNA or gDNA used as material had been derived from T cells, B-cell-depleted T cells, or PBMCs.

In the source study's methods: The assay estimated nucleated cells by amplifying reference gene primers. Here immunoSEQ multiplex PCR was the method, and the copy in TCRdb shows in-frame clones only, minus some. For V, J and clone size, that table is used; D and trimming come from the DNA. The sample has approximately 90,000 clones; 75% to 80% are singletons. Germline CDR1 reads MDHEN; CDR2 reads SYDVKM. V lost 7 bases and J 6 bases, leaving 16 bases between the germline ends. CDR3 length equals 13 residues. Seattle researchers signed up patients amid active infection and tracked them longitudinally. The clonotype comes from a man in his 70s with COVID-19, enrolled during active disease. Sequenced: peripheral blood. V is TRBV28 and J is TRBJ2-7; tentative D call: TRBD1 (5 bases). CDR3 region: CASNTGAPGEQYF. DNA for the CDR3: TGTGCCAGCAATACAGGAGCACCCGGCGAGCAGTACTTC.